This T cell receptor beta chain is from a study of T cell responses to AZD1222 COVID-19 vaccine. Regarding the study as a whole: Targets within unmutated variant regions were reportedly found for nearly half of spike-specific TCRs. Spike-specific TCR breadth and depth rose after two AZD1222 doses. The span of vaccine-associated CD4 TCRs extended across spike, with dominance at 160-218 and 743-854.

Pooling covered second doses at about 4 or about 12 weeks. Sequencing was performed with immunoSEQ multiplex PCR; in TCRdb, only in-frame clones are kept and a portion is missing. Here the sample spans approximately 160,000 clones, roughly 92% being singletons. This CDR3 has 14 amino acids. V was trimmed by 4 bases and J by 5 bases, leaving 16 bases between them. Germline CDR1 SGHRS, CDR2 YFSETQ. To note about this clone: What it binds is not known.

The V call is TRBV5-1, the J call TRBJ2-7, with D possibly being TRBD1 (6 bases). The material was peripheral blood, obtained 28 days after the second AZD1222 dose. This clonotype originated in an adult who received the AZD1222 COVID-19 vaccine. The CDR3 nucleotides are TGCGCCAGCAGCCCGGCCACAGGGTTTCACGAGCAGTACTTC. Translation: CASSPATGFHEQYF. The full variable domain, its missing parts supplied by reference TRBV5-1 and TRBJ2-7, is KAGVTQTPRYLIKTRGQQVTLSCSPISGHRSVSWYQQTPGQGLQFLFEYFSETQRNKGNFPGRFSGRQFSNSRSEMNVSTLELGDSALYLCASSPATGFHEQYFGPGTRLTVT.